This TCR beta chain was identified during a study of blood T cells in healthy people across ages. Sample-barcoded 5' priming and a J-beta primer mix drove a second PCR of about 7 to 11 cycles. From the 5' RACE reads, TCRdb called clonotypes with MiXCR, one entry per CDR3 protein. The repertoire holds under 2 million distinct CDR3 sequences, with about 35% as singletons. This clonotype was observed a few times. The antigen is unknown. Overall study findings and caveats: PBMCs left unsorted prevented a conclusive naive versus antigen-experienced comparison.

Trimming stripped 2 bases from V and 2 bases from J, with 11 bases between. CDR1 LGHDT and CDR2 YNNKEL come from the germline V gene (reference sequence). The CDR3 consists of 15 residues. The chain is built from TRBV3-1 and TRBJ2-3; D perhaps matches TRBD2 (6 bases). The clonotype was recovered from a woman aged 25-40 years in good health. The sequenced sample consisted of blood. CDR3 residues: CASSQPGEATDTQYF. DNA for the CDR3: TGTGCCAGCAGCCAACCGGGAGAAGCCACAGATACGCAGTATTTT.